This T cell receptor (beta chain) was sequenced for a study of long-term antiretroviral therapy in people with HIV. Specimens retained about 0.95-11 million cryopreserved PBMC preceding DNA extraction. Findings of the study overall: Clonal expansions arising prior to ART prevailed in the repertoire at every time point. In HIV, the repertoires covered a tighter span of CDR3 lengths than in controls.

This clone has just one count. The antigen is not known. There are 16 residues in the CDR3. Trimming shortened V by 5 bases and J by 1 base, and 17 bases separated the two germline ends. Germline CDR1 and CDR2: SGHVS and FQNEAQ. Researchers ran immunoSEQ v3.0 at survey level. Measured with immunoSEQ multiplex PCR; TCRdb has only the in-frame clones, and not every one. Among 15,000 to 20,000 clones listed, roughly 80% were seen once. The V and J genes are TRBV7-8 and TRBJ1-1, with D perhaps matching TRBD1 (6 bases). The sequence was collected from a woman in her 40s with HIV. The sample here was unsorted PBMCs, taken 2.3 years after starting antiretroviral therapy. The CDR3: CASSLSGAGTNTEAFF. In DNA form, the CDR3 reads TGTGCCAGCAGCCTTTCAGGGGCCGGGACGAACACTGAAGCTTTCTTT.